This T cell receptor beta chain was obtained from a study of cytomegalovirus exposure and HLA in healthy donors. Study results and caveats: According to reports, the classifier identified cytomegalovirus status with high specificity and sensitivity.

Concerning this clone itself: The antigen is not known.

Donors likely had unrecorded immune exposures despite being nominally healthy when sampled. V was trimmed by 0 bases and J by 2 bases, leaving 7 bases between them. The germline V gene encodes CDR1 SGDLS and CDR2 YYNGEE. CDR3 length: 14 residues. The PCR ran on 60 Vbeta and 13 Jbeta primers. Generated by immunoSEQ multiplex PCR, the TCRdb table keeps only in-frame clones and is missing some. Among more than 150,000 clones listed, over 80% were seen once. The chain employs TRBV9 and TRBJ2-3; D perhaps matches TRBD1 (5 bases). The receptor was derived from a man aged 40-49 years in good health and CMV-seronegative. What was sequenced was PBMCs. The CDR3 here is CASSVATDTDTQYF. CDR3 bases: TGTGCCAGCAGCGTAGCGACAGACACAGATACGCAGTATTTT.